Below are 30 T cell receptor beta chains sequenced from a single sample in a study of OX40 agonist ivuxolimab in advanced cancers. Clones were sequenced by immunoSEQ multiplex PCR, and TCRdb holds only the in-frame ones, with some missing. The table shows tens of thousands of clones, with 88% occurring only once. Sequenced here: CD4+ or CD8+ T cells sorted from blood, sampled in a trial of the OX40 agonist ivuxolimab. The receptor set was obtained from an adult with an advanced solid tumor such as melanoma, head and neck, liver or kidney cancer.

The CDR3 region is CASRTGLADSYNEQFF. CDR3 DNA: TGTGCCAGCAGGACGGGACTAGCGGATTCCTACAATGAGCAGTTCTTC. V gene TRBV28 combines with J gene TRBJ2-1, with 11 bases identical to TRBD2. The length of the CDR3 is 16 residues. Germline V gene sequence: CDR1 MDHEN, CDR2 SYDVKM. V trimming: 6 bases; J trimming: 1 base; junction bases outside the gene matches: 5.

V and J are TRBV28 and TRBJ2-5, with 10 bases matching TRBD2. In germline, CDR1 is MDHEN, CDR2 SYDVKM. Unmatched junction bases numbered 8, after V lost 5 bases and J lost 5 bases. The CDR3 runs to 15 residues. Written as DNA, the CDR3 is TGTGCCAGCAGTCCCGGGACTAGCGTCCGGGAGACCCAGTACTTC. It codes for CASSPGTSVRETQYF.

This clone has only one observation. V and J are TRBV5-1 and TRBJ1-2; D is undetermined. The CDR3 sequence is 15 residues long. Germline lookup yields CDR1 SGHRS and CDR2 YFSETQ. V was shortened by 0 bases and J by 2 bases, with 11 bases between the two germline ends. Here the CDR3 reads CASSLGGGDNYGYTF. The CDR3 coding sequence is TGCGCCAGCAGCTTGGGTGGCGGAGACAACTATGGCTACACCTTC.

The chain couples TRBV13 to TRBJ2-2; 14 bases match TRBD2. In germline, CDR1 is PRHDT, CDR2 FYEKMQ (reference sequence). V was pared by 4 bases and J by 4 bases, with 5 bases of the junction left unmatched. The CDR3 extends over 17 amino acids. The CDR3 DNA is TGTGCCAGCAGCTCGGGACTAGCGGGAGTTCGCACCGGGGAGCTGTTTTTT. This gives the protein CASSSGLAGVRTGELFF. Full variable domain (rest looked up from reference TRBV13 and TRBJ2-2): AAGVIQSPRHLIKEKRETATLKCYPIPRHDTVYWYQQGPGQDPQFLISFYEKMQSDKGSIPDRFSAQQFSDYHSELNMSSLELGDSALYFCASSSGLAGVRTGELFFGEGSRLTVL.

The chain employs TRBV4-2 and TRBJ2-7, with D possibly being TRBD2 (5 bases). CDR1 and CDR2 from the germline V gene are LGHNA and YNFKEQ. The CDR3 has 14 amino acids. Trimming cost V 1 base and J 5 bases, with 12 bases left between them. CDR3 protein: CASSQGSGWNEQYF. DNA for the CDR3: TGTGCCAGCAGCCAAGGCTCGGGGTGGAACGAGCAGTACTTC.

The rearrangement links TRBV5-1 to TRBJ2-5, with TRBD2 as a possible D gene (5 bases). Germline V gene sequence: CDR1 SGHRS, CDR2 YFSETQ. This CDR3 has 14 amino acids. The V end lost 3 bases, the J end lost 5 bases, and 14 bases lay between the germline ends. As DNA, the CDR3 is TGCGCCAGCAGCTCCGGACGGGGATGGGAGACCCAGTACTTC. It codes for CASSSGRGWETQYF.

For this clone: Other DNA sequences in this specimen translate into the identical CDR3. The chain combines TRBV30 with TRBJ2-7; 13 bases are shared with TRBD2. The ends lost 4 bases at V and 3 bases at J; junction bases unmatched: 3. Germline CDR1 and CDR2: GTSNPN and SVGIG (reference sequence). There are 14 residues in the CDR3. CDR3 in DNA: TGTGCCTGGACCCGGACTAGCGGGAGCTACGAGCAGTACTTC. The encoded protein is CAWTRTSGSYEQYF.

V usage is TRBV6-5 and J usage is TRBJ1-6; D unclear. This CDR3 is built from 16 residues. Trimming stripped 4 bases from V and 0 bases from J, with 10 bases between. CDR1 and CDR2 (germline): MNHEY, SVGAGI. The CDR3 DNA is TGTGCCAGCAGTTTGTTCTGGGACTCCTATAATTCACCCCTCCACTTT. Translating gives CASSLFWDSYNSPLHF.

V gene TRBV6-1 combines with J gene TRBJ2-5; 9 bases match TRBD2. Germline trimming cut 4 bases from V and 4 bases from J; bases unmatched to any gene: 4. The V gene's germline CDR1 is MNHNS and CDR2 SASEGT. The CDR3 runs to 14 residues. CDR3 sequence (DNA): TGTGCCAGCAGTGTAACTAGCGGGCTAGAGACCCAGTACTTC. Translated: CASSVTSGLETQYF.

CDR3 amino acids: CASSQLSGVSGANVLTF. The DNA for the CDR3 is TGCGCCAGCAGCCAATTATCAGGGGTCTCTGGGGCCAACGTCCTGACTTTC. The J gene is TRBJ2-6, the V gene TRBV5-1; D is perhaps TRBD1 (6 bases). V was pared by 4 bases and J by 0 bases, with 14 bases between. This CDR3 has 17 residues. Germline CDR1 SGHRS, CDR2 YFSETQ. Filled out from reference TRBV5-1 and TRBJ2-6, the complete variable domain reads KAGVTQTPRYLIKTRGQQVTLSCSPISGHRSVSWYQQTPGQGLQFLFEYFSETQRNKGNFPGRFSGRQFSNSRSEMNVSTLELGDSALYLCASSQLSGVSGANVLTFGAGSRLTVL.

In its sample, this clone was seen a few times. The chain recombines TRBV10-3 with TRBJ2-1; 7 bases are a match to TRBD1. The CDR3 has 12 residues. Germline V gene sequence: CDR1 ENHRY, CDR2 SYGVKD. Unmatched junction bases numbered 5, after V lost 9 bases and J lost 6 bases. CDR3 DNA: TGTGCCATGGGACAGCTAGGCAATGAGCAGTTCTTC. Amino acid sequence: CAMGQLGNEQFF.

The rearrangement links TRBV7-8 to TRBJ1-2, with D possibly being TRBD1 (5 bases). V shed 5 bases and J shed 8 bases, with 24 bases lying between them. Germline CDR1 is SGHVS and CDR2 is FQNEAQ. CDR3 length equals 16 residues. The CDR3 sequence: CASSATTGWDTLGYTF. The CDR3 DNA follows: TGTGCCAGCAGCGCAACAACAGGTTGGGATACGTTGGGCTACACCTTC.

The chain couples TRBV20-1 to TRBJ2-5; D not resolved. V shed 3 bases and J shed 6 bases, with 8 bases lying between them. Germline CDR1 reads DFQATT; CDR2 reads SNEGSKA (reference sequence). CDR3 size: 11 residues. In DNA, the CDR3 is TGCAGTGCTAGCCACTTCCAGACCCAGTACTTC. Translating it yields CSASHFQTQYF.

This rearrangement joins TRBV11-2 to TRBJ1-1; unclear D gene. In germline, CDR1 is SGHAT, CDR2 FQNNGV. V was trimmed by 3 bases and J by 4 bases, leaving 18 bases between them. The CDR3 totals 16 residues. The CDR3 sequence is CASSFRPPRAGTEAFF. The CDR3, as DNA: TGTGCCAGCAGCTTCCGTCCCCCCCGGGCAGGCACTGAAGCTTTCTTT.

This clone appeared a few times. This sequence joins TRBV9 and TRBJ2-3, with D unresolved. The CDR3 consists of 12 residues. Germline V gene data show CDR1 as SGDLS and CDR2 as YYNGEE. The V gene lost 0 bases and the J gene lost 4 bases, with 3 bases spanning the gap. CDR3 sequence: CASSVEADTQYF. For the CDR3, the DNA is TGTGCCAGCAGCGTAGAAGCAGATACGCAGTATTTT. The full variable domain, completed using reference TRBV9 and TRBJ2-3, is DSGVTQTPKHLITATGQRVTLRCSPRSGDLSVYWYQQSLDQGLQFLIQYYNGEERAKGNILERFSAQQFPDLHSELNLSSLELGDSALYFCASSVEADTQYFGPGTRLTVL.

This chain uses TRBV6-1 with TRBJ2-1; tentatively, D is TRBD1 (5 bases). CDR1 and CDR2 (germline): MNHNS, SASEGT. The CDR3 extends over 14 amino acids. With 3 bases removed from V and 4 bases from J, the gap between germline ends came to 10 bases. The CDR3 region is CASSEPDRYNEQFF. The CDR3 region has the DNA TGTGCCAGCAGTGAGCCCGACAGATACAATGAGCAGTTCTTC.

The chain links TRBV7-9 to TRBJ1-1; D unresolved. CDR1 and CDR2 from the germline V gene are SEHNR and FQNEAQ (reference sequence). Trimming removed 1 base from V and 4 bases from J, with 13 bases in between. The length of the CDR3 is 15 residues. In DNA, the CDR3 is TGTGCCAGCAGCTTAGTTAGGGCGGGCTCCACTGAAGCTTTCTTT. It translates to CASSLVRAGSTEAFF.

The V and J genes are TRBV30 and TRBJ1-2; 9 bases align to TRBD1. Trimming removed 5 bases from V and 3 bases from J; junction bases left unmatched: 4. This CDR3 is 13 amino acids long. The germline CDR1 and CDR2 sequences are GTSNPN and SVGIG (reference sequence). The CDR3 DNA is TGTGCCTGGGTGGGACAGGGTGACTATGGCTACACCTTC. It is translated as CAWVGQGDYGYTF.

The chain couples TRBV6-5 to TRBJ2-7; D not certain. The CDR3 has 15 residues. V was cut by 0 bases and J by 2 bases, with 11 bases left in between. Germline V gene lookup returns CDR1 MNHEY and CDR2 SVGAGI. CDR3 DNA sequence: TGTGCCAGCAGTTACTCCAGCGCGTTCCCCTACGAGCAGTACTTC. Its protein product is CASSYSSAFPYEQYF.

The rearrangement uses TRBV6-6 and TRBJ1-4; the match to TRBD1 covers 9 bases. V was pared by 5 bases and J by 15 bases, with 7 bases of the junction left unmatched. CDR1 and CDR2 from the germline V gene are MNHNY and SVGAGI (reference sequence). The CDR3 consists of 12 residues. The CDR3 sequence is CASSPQGAEVFF. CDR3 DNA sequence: TGTGCCAGCAGTCCACAGGGGGCCGAGGTGTTTTTT.

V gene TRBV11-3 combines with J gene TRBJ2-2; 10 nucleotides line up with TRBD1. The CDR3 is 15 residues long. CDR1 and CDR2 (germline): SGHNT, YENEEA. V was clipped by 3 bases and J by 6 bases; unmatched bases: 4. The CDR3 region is CASSFGTGEAGELFF. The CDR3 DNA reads TGTGCCAGCAGCTTCGGGACAGGGGAGGCCGGGGAGCTGTTTTTT.

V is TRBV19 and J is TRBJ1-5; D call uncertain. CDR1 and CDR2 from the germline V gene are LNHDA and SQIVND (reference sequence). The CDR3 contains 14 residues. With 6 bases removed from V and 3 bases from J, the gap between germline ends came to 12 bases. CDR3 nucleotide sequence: TGTGCCAGTAGGCTATTTGGGGTCAATCAGCCCCAGCATTTT. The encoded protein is CASRLFGVNQPQHF.

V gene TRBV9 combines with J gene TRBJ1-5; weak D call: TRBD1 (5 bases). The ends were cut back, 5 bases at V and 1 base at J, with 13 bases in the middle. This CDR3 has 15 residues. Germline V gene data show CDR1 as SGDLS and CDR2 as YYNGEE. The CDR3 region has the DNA TGTGCCAGCAGTGGGGGGGTTACGAGCAATCAGCCCCAGCATTTT. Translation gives CASSGGVTSNQPQHF.

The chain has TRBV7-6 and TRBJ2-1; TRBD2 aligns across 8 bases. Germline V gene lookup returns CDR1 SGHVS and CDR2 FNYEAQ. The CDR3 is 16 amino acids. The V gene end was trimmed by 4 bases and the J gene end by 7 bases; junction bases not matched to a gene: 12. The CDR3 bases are TGTGCCAGCAGCTCTAAGGGGGGTAGCGGGATGAATGAGCAGTTCTTC. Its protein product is CASSSKGGSGMNEQFF.

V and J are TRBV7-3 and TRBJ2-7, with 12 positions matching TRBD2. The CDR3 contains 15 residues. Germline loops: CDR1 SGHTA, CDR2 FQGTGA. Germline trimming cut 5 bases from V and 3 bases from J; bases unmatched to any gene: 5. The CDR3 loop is CASSTLAGGNYEQYF. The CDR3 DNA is TGTGCCAGCAGCACCCTAGCGGGAGGGAACTACGAGCAGTACTTC.

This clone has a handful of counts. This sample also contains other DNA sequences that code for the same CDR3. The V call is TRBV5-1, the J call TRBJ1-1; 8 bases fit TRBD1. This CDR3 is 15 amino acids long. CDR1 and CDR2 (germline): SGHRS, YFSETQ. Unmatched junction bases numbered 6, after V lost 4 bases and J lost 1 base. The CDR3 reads CASSLPGTGNTEAFF. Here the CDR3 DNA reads TGCGCCAGCAGCCTCCCCGGGACAGGGAACACTGAAGCTTTCTTT.

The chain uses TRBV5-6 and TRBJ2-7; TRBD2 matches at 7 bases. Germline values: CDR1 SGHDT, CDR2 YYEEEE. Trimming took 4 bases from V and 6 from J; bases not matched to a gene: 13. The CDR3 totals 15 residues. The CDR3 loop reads CASSTRLAGALEQYF. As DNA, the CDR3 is TGTGCCAGCAGCACCCGACTGGCGGGAGCTCTCGAGCAGTACTTC.

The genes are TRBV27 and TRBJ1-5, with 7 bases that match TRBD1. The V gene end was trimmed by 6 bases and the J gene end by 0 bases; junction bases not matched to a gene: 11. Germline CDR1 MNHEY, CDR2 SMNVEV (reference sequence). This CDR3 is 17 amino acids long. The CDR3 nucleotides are TGTGCCAGCAGAAGGACAGGTGGGGAATATAGCAATCAGCCCCAGCATTTT. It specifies CASRRTGGEYSNQPQHF.

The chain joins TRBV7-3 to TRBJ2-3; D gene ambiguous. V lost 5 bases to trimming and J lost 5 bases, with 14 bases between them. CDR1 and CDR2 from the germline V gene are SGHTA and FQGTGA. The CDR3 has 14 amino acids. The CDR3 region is CASSPDLGKDTQYF. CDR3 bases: TGTGCCAGCAGCCCCGACCTAGGCAAAGATACGCAGTATTTT. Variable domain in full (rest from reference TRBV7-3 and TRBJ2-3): GAGVSQTPSNKVTEKGKYVELRCDPISGHTALYWYRQSLGQGPEFLIYFQGTGAADDSGLPNDRFFAVRPEGSVSTLKIQRTERGDSAVYLCASSPDLGKDTQYFGPGTRLTVL.

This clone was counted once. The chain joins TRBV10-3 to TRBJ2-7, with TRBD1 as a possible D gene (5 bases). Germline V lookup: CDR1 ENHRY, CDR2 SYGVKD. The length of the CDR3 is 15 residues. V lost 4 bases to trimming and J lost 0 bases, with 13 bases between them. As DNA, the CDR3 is TGTGCCATCAGTGCAGGGCCTAGGAGCTCCTACGAGCAGTACTTC. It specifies CAISAGPRSSYEQYF.